These 5 T cell receptor beta chains came from one sample sequenced in a study of T cells in Graves' hyperthyroidism and ophthalmopathy. Template material for amplifying TCR beta CDR3 regions consisted of RNA transcripts. A first-round RT-PCR of the TCR CDR3 used the HTBI primer set. TCRdb analysed the multiplex PCR reads with MiXCR anew, one entry per CDR3 protein. The sample lists about 400,000 distinct CDR3 sequences, around 14% occurring once. The material sequenced was blood. The receptors derive from a woman aged 18-35 years with Graves' hyperthyroidism.

This chain links TRBV29-1 with TRBJ2-7, with 7 bases fitting TRBD1. The germline CDR1 and CDR2 sequences are SQVTM and ANQGSEA. The CDR3 is 13 residues long. With 7 bases clipped from V and 4 bases from J, the junction kept 10 bases outside the gene matches. The CDR3, as DNA: TGCAGCGCCCAACCGGGACAGCGATACGAGCAGTACTTC. The encoded protein is CSAQPGQRYEQYF.

The genes are TRBV28 and TRBJ1-1; the D is unclear. Per the germline V gene, CDR1 is MDHEN and CDR2 is SYDVKM. Trimming removed 5 bases from V and 0 bases from J, with 19 bases in between. The CDR3 spans 17 residues. The CDR3 loop reads CASSPLVEGAMNTEAFF. As DNA, the CDR3 is TGTGCCAGCAGTCCCCTCGTGGAGGGAGCCATGAACACTGAAGCTTTCTTT. Based on the CDR3 plus reference TRBV28 and TRBJ1-1, the full variable domain is DVKVTQSSRYLVKRTGEKVFLECVQDMDHENMFWYRQDPGLGLRLIYFSYDVKMKEKGDIPEGYSVSREKKERFSLILESASTNQTSMYLCASSPLVEGAMNTEAFFGQGTRLTVV.

This clonotype has a count of ten or more. The chain has TRBV7-2 and TRBJ1-5, with no clear D. In germline, CDR1 is SGHTA, CDR2 FQGNSA. This CDR3 has 14 amino acids. Trimming removed 3 bases from V and 2 bases from J, with 8 bases in between. In DNA form, the CDR3 reads TGTGCCAGCAGCTTCGAAATGGGCAATCAGCCCCAGCATTTT. This sequence encodes CASSFEMGNQPQHF.

In this sample, this clonotype turned up a few times. The V call is TRBV15, the J call TRBJ1-3; tentatively, D is TRBD1 (5 bases). Germline V gene lookup returns CDR1 LNHNV and CDR2 YYDKDF (reference sequence). V was pared by 8 bases and J by 1 base, with 12 bases between. CDR3 size: 14 residues. CDR3 residues: CATSVGGSGNTIYF. CDR3 coding DNA: TGTGCCACCTCGGTCGGGGGGTCTGGAAACACCATATATTTT.

This clonotype was found many times. The rearrangement uses TRBV29-1 and TRBJ2-1, with D unresolved. The CDR3 loop spans 10 amino acids. Trimming took off 4 bases at V and 10 bases at J, with 8 bases between the two ends. Germline-derived CDR1 and CDR2 are SQVTM and ANQGSEA. The CDR3 nucleotides are TGCAGCGTTGCCTTCTCAGAGCAGTTCTTC. Translation: CSVAFSEQFF.